This T cell receptor beta chain came from a study of T cells after yellow fever vaccination. Each CDR3 protein is one row after TCRdb ran MiXCR on the 5' RACE reads. Among 300,000 to 450,000 distinct CDR3 sequences listed, 6.2% were seen once. Trimming stripped 6 bases from V and 7 bases from J, with 16 bases between. The germline V gene has CDR1 DFQATT and CDR2 SNEGSKA (reference sequence). The CDR3 is 13 amino acids. The source was PBMCs, collected 5 days after the yellow fever booster vaccination. The receptor's source is a man in his thirties or forties who received the YFV17D yellow fever vaccine. The chain recombines TRBV20-1 with TRBJ2-1; weak D call: TRBD2 (6 bases). The CDR3: CSAEGRTRNEQFF. The CDR3 region has the DNA TGCAGTGCCGAGGGGAGGACTCGTAATGAGCAGTTCTTC.